This entry lists 21 T cell receptor beta chains sequenced from one sample in a study of blood T cells in healthy people across ages (dated by TCRdb to about 2015). Preparation of the library involved 5' RACE. Sequenced on an Illumina HiSeq 2500. A second PCR of roughly 6 to 12 cycles was performed with a sample-barcoded 5' primer and a J-beta primer mix. TCRdb reworked the public reads: Q25 trimming with fastp, MiXCR clone assembly, productive beta chains retained. CDR3 protein duplicates are merged, each entry listing the most common genes and DNA. The sample table shows approximately 680,000 distinct CDR3 sequences, and about 32% are seen once. The ten largest clones take up just over 15% of the sample. The sequenced sample consisted of blood. These receptors originate from a woman older than 75 in good health. Donor details come from another sample of the same person, matched by shared clones.

The genes are TRBV7-9 and TRBJ2-7, with TRBD2 matching 9 bases. This CDR3 is 17 amino acids long. The V gene's germline CDR1 is SEHNR and CDR2 FQNEAQ (reference sequence). V shed 5 bases, J shed 0 bases, and the junction held 11 bases outside the gene matches. In DNA, the CDR3 is TGTGCCAGCAGCACCTCCCTAGGGCGGGAGGGCTCCTACGAGCAGTACTTC. It is translated as CASSTSLGREGSYEQYF.

This clonotype was detected only a few times. The gene calls are TRBV20-1 and TRBJ2-1; 8 bases map to TRBD2. Germline CDR1 reads DFQATT; CDR2 reads SNEGSKA (reference sequence). The CDR3 spans 13 residues. The trim removed 5 bases at V and 13 bases at J, leaving 13 bases unmatched. The CDR3 protein is CSAETSGQETQFF. The CDR3 DNA reads as TGCAGTGCTGAAACTAGCGGCCAAGAGACCCAGTTCTTC.

This clonotype was found a few times. V gene TRBV6-5 combines with J gene TRBJ1-4; D unresolved. The CDR3 totals 13 residues. Germline V gene sequence: CDR1 MNHEY, CDR2 SVGAGI. Trimming left V 3 bases short and J 4 bases short, with 6 bases between. The CDR3: CASSYSHNEKLFF. The CDR3 DNA reads TGTGCCAGCAGTTATTCGCATAATGAAAAACTGTTTTTT.

In its sample, this clonotype was seen many times. This chain uses TRBV7-3 with TRBJ2-3; 9 positions agree with TRBD1. Germline CDR1 is SGHTA and CDR2 is FQGTGA. The CDR3 runs to 15 residues. V shed 5 bases and J 4 bases; nucleotides not matched to a gene: 7. The chain's CDR3 is CASSERDRVADTQYF. CDR3 nucleotides: TGTGCCAGCAGCGAACGGGACAGGGTGGCAGATACGCAGTATTTT.

There are many counts of this clonotype. This chain links TRBV12-3 or TRBV12-4 with TRBJ2-7; 7 nucleotides align to TRBD1. V lost 5 bases to trimming and J lost 2 bases; unmatched junction nucleotides: 9. This CDR3 has 15 amino acids. For the CDR3, the DNA is TGTGCCAGCAGTCTTACGACAGGGTGGGCCTACGAGCAGTACTTC. This translates into CASSLTTGWAYEQYF.

There are many counts of this clonotype. This rearrangement joins TRBV5-1 to TRBJ2-7, with 12 bases identical to TRBD2. This CDR3 region has 15 residues. V lost 3 bases, J lost 3 bases, and 4 bases stayed unmatched. Germline assignment: CDR1 SGHRS and CDR2 YFSETQ. This chain's CDR3 is CASSSTSGGFYEQYF. In DNA form, the CDR3 reads TGCGCCAGCAGCTCCACTAGCGGGGGGTTCTACGAGCAGTACTTC.

With regard to this clonotype: This may be a read error, as it is one base from a much larger clone. The rearrangement uses TRBV7-6 and TRBJ2-7; perhaps TRBD2 as D (6 bases). Germline lookup yields CDR1 SGHVS and CDR2 FNYEAQ. V lost 1 base and J lost 2, with 12 bases in between. The length of the CDR3 is 15 residues. The CDR3 region has the DNA TGTGCCAGCAGCTTAGGGGGGGACGGAACCTACGAGCAGTACTTC. This sequence encodes CASSLGGDGTYEQYF. The entire variable domain, with the rest obtained from reference TRBV7-6 and TRBJ2-7, is as follows: GAGVSQSPRYKVTKRGQDVALRCDPISGHVSLYWYRQALGQGPEFLTYFNYEAQQDKSGLPNDRFSAERPEGSISTLTIQRTEQRDSAMYRCASSLGGDGTYEQYFGPGTRLTVT.

This clonotype has ten or more counts. The rearrangement uses TRBV5-1 and TRBJ2-3; tentative D call: TRBD2 (5 bases). The V and J ends lost 4 bases and 4 bases respectively, with 13 bases between them. Per germline, CDR1 SGHRS and CDR2 YFSETQ. The CDR3 is 14 amino acids. CDR3 loop: CASSVRGSPDTQYF. The DNA of the CDR3 is TGCGCCAGCAGCGTTCGGGGTTCCCCAGATACGCAGTATTTT. Combining the CDR3 with reference TRBV5-1 and TRBJ2-3 gives the whole variable domain KAGVTQTPRYLIKTRGQQVTLSCSPISGHRSVSWYQQTPGQGLQFLFEYFSETQRNKGNFPGRFSGRQFSNSRSEMNVSTLELGDSALYLCASSVRGSPDTQYFGPGTRLTVL.

This clonotype was found a few times. This chain uses TRBV3-1 with TRBJ1-1; possibly TRBD1 for D (6 bases). The CDR3 has 14 amino acids. With 4 bases removed from V and 6 bases from J, the gap between germline ends came to 15 bases. The germline V gene encodes CDR1 LGHDT and CDR2 YNNKEL (reference sequence). CDR3 nucleotide sequence: TGTGCCAGCAGCCTAACGACAGGAATGTCTGAAGCTTTCTTT. Its translation is CASSLTTGMSEAFF.

This clonotype was found a few times. Just one base apart from a much larger clone, this may be a read error. The chain uses TRBV4-3 and TRBJ1-2; D is uncertain. CDR1 is LGHNA, CDR2 YSLEER, per germline. This CDR3 has 15 amino acids. CDR3 DNA: TGCGCCAGCAGCCAAAGCCTCGGGTACAACTATGGCCACACCTTC. Translating gives CASSQSLGYNYGHTF.

This clonotype showed up many times. The chain uses TRBV5-5 and TRBJ2-7, with D perhaps TRBD2 (6 bases). CDR1 and CDR2 (germline): SGHKS, YYEKEE (reference sequence). Trimming took 3 bases from V and 5 from J, leaving 12 bases between them. There are 13 residues in the CDR3. The CDR3 here is CASSWGDTHEQYF. The CDR3 DNA is TGTGCCAGCAGCTGGGGGGATACCCACGAGCAGTACTTC.

In this sample, this clonotype turned up many times. J is TRBJ2-5 and V is TRBV5-6; D may be TRBD1 (6 bases). Trimming left V 4 bases short and J 6 bases short, with 13 bases between. CDR1 SGHDT and CDR2 YYEEEE come from the germline V gene. This CDR3 contains 13 residues. The CDR3 coding sequence is TGTGCCAGCAGCCGAATTGGGGGCCAGACCCAGTACTTC. It codes for CASSRIGGQTQYF. Complete variable domain (other parts from reference TRBV5-6 and TRBJ2-5): DAGVTQSPTHLIKTRGQQVTLRCSPKSGHDTVSWYQQALGQGPQFIFQYYEEEERQRGNFPDRFSGHQFPNYSSELNVNALLLGDSALYLCASSRIGGQTQYFGPGTRLLVL.

At least ten counts were recorded for this clonotype. V is TRBV20-1 and J is TRBJ1-6; TRBD1 might be the D (6 bases). The germline CDR1 and CDR2 sequences are DFQATT and SNEGSKA (reference sequence). CDR3 size: 17 residues. V was cut by 0 bases and J by 0 bases, with 12 bases left in between. CDR3: CSARDRGQLSYNSPLHF. The CDR3 DNA is TGCAGTGCTAGAGACAGGGGACAACTCTCCTATAATTCACCCCTCCACTTT.

V and J are TRBV2 and TRBJ1-5; TRBD1 aligns across 8 bases. This CDR3 contains 15 residues. V shed 6 bases, J shed 4 bases, and the junction held 8 bases outside the gene matches. Per germline, CDR1 SNHLY and CDR2 FYNNEI. The CDR3 nucleotides are TGTGCCAGCAGCAGGGGGCGATCAGGTAATCAGCCCCAGCATTTT. Its protein is CASSRGRSGNQPQHF. Drawing the rest from reference TRBV2 and TRBJ1-5, the complete variable domain is EPEVTQTPSHQVTQMGQEVILRCVPISNHLYFYWYRQILGQKVEFLVSFYNNEISEKSEIFDDQFSVERPDGSNFTLKIRSTKLEDSAMYFCASSRGRSGNQPQHFGDGTRLSIL.

The gene calls are TRBV12-3 or TRBV12-4 and TRBJ2-2, with a possible D match to TRBD2 (6 bases). V lost 7 bases and J lost 9, with 15 bases in between. This CDR3 is built from 13 residues. This CDR3 is CASIVGGARELFF. CDR3 coding DNA: TGTGCCAGCATCGTAGGCGGGGCCCGGGAGCTGTTTTTT.

Details on this clonotype: This could be a read error, since a much larger clone is one nucleotide away. This chain joins TRBV20-1 and TRBJ2-4, with D possibly matching TRBD1 (6 bases). CDR1 is DFQATT and CDR2 is SNEGSKA in the germline V gene (reference sequence). The CDR3 runs to 14 residues. V was trimmed by 1 base and J by 8 bases, leaving 15 bases between them. The CDR3 spells CSARGAGAVDIQYF. Here the CDR3 DNA reads TGCAGTGCTAGAGGCGCAGGGGCAGTCGACATTCAGTACTTC.

The chain employs TRBV20-1 and TRBJ2-2; 12 bases are a match to TRBD1. The CDR3 contains 16 residues. Trimming removed 0 bases from V and 6 bases from J; junction bases left unmatched: 5. CDR1 and CDR2 from the germline V gene are DFQATT and SNEGSKA (reference sequence). CDR3 sequence reads: CSARDPGTGGSGELFF. CDR3 DNA sequence: TGCAGTGCTAGAGATCCGGGGACAGGGGGCTCCGGGGAGCTGTTTTTT.

This clonotype was recorded a few times. One end of the junction fails to match germline, which may point to a read error. V and J are TRBV9 and TRBJ1-4; D unresolved. Germline V CDR1 and CDR2: SGDLS, YYNGEE. This CDR3 has 15 residues. In DNA form, the CDR3 reads TGTGCCAGCAGCGTTGACCCCTCAACTAATGAGAAACTGTTTTTT. It yields the protein CASSVDPSTNEKLFF. The full variable domain, its missing parts supplied by reference TRBV9 and TRBJ1-4, is DSGVTQTPKHLITATGQRVTLRCSPRSGDLSVYWYQQSLDQGLQFLIQYYNGEERAKGNILERFSAQQFPDLHSELNLSSLELGDSALYFCASSVDPSTNEKLFFGSGTQLSVL.

This clonotype was counted ten times or more. The V call is TRBV11-1, the J call TRBJ2-5; D assignment may be TRBD1 or TRBD2 (6 bases each). Germline values: CDR1 SGHAT, CDR2 FQDESV (reference sequence). The CDR3 runs to 14 residues. Trimming shortened V by 4 bases and J by 3 bases, and 12 bases separated the two germline ends. The CDR3 is CASSSQGLEETQYF. The CDR3 region has the DNA TGTGCCAGCAGCTCACAGGGACTTGAAGAGACCCAGTACTTC.

Turning to this clonotype: The junction shows a germline mismatch at one end, possibly a read error. The CDR3 DNA sequence: TGCAGTGCTAGAGCAGGTCGTAACTATGGCTACGCCTTC. It specifies CSARAGRNYGYAF. The V and J genes are TRBV20-1 and TRBJ1-2; D call uncertain. Germline V CDR1 and CDR2: DFQATT, SNEGSKA (reference sequence). The CDR3 is made up of 13 amino acids.

This clonotype was seen at least ten times. J is TRBJ1-2 and V is TRBV11-2; the match to TRBD1 covers 8 bases. The germline V gene encodes CDR1 SGHAT and CDR2 FQNNGV. CDR3 length equals 15 residues. The ends lost 5 bases at V and 4 bases at J; junction bases unmatched: 9. The CDR3 sequence: CASSDGQGRLYGYTF. The CDR3 DNA reads as TGTGCCAGCAGCGACGGACAGGGTAGACTCTATGGCTACACCTTC.